The text below deals with one TCR beta chain. This sample was taken from a study of T-cell reconstitution after alpha-beta-depleted transplantation in children. This CDR3 comprises 16 residues. The germline gives CDR1 SGHTA, CDR2 FQGNSA. V was clipped by 5 bases and J by 3 bases; unmatched bases: 10. Construction of the TCRbeta library involved unique molecular identifiers. TCRdb reanalysed the PCR reads using MiXCR and keeps one entry per CDR3 protein. Seen here are some 500,000 distinct CDR3 sequences, approximately 30% observed once, and the top ten hold roughly 2.5%. Sequences were derived from PBMCs from the stem cell graft donor, sampled from the stem cell graft. The source of this sequence is a human donor who donated a stem cell graft to a child with aplastic anemia. The V call is TRBV7-2, the J call TRBJ1-5; 7 bases agree with TRBD1. The CDR3 DNA sequence: TGTGCCAGCAGCCTCGCAGGGGGGGGCTCCAATCAGCCCCAGCATTTT. This translates into CASSLAGGGSNQPQHF.